This TCR beta chain was found in a study of response to subunit inactivated influenza vaccine. General observations from the study: Only a handful of new T cells, the authors suggested, are recruited with each seasonal influenza vaccination.

This clonotype was recorded a few times. Its antigen is unknown. Using its own MiXCR run on the RT-PCR reads, TCRdb lists one record per CDR3 protein. The table has 500,000 to 600,000 distinct CDR3 sequences, 12% seen once; the top ten hold more than 8.5%. The ends lost 5 bases at V and 5 bases at J; junction bases unmatched: 9. This CDR3 comprises 15 residues. The germline gives CDR1 SGHRS, CDR2 YFSETQ. This TCR was recovered from a man aged 45-65 years who received an inactivated influenza vaccine. The sequencing used PBMCs from blood, collected on the day of vaccination. The chain combines TRBV5-1 with TRBJ1-2; TRBD1 matches 10 bases. CDR3 nucleotides: TGCGCCAGCAGTCCTGACAGGGGGCTCGGATATGGCTACACCTTC. Encoded protein: CASSPDRGLGYGYTF.